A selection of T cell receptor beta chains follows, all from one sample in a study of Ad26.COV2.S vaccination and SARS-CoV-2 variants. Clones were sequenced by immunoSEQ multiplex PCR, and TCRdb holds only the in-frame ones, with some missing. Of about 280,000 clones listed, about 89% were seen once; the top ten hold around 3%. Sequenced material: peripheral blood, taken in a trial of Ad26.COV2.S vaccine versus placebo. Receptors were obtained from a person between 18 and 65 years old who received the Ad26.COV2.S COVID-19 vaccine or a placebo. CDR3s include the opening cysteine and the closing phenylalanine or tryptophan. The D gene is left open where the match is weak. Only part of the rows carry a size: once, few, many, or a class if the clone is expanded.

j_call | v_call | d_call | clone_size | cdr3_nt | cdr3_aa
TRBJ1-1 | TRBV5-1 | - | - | TGCGCCAGCAGGTCTCCATCGAACACTGAAGCTTTCTTT | CASRSPSNTEAFF
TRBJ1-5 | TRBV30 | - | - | TGTGCCTGGAGTCCCGCAGGGATTCAGCCCCAGCATTTT | CAWSPAGIQPQHF
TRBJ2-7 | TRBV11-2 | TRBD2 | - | TGTGCCAGCAGCTTAGGCGGGAGTGGATACGAGCAGTACTTC | CASSLGGSGYEQYF
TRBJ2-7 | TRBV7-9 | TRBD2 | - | TGTGCCAGCAGCTTAGGCGGGGGGGAGTACGAGCAGTACTTC | CASSLGGGEYEQYF
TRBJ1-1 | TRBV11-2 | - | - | TGTGCCAGCAGGCGGGACGGCAACACTGAAGCTTTCTTT | CASRRDGNTEAFF
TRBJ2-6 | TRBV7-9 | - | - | TGTGCCAGCAGCTTACGAATTTCCTCTGGGGCCAACGTCCTGACTTTC | CASSLRISSGANVLTF
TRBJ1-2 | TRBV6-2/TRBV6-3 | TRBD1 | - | TGTGCCAGCAGTCGGGGACAGAACTATGGCTACACCTTC | CASSRGQNYGYTF
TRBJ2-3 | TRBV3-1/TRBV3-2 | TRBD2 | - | TGTGCCAGCAGCGAGGGAGGGACTAGTCACCGATTTACAGATACGCAGTATTTT | CASSEGGTSHRFTDTQYF
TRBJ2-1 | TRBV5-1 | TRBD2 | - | TGCGCCAGCAGCTTGGCTAGCGGACTCTCCTACAATGAGCAGTTCTTC | CASSLASGLSYNEQFF
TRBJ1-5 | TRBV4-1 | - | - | TGCGCCAGCAGCCAAGAAAGGGCAATTCGGGGTAATCAGCCCCAGCATTTT | CASSQERAIRGNQPQHF
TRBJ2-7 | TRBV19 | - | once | TGTGCCAGTAGTATCACGGTGAGCTCCTACGAGCAGTACTTC | CASSITVSSYEQYF
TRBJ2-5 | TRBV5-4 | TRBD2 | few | TGTGCCAGCAGCTCCGGACTAGCCCAAGAGACCCAGTACTTC | CASSSGLAQETQYF
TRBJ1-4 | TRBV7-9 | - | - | TGTGCCAGCAGCTTAATTTGGGATGGGGATGAAAAACTGTTTTTT | CASSLIWDGDEKLFF
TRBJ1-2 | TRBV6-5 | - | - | TGTGCCAGCAGTTATTCCGGGACCTATGGCTACACCTTC | CASSYSGTYGYTF
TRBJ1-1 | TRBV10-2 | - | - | TGCGCCAGCATTAACGCGCAACCGGGAACTGAAGCTTTCTTT | CASINAQPGTEAFF
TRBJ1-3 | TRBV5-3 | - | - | TGTGCCAGAAGCTTGGAAAAGGACACCATATATTTT | CARSLEKDTIYF
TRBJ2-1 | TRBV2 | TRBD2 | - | TGTGCCAGCACGGTGTTGAGTAGCGGGAGAAATGAGCAGTTCTTC | CASTVLSSGRNEQFF
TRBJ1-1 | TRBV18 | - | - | TGTGCCAGCTCACCGGCCAACTTGAACACTGAAGCTTTCTTT | CASSPANLNTEAFF
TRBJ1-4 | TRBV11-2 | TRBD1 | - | TGTGCCAGCAGCTTCAGGACAGGCGGCGAAAAACTGTTTTTT | CASSFRTGGEKLFF
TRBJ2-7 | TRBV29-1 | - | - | TGCAGCGTCGCCACAGGGCGCCCCTACGAGCAGTACTTC | CSVATGRPYEQYF
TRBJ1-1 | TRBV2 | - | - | TGTGCCAGCACCCCGAGGGTGAACACTGAAGCTTTCTTT | CASTPRVNTEAFF
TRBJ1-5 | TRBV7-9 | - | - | TGTGCCAGCAGCTTTAACACCAATCAGCCCCAGCATTTT | CASSFNTNQPQHF
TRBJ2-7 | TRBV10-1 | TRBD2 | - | TGCGCCAGCAGTGAGACTAGCGGGTGGTACGAGCAGTACTTC | CASSETSGWYEQYF
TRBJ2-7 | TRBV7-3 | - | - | TGTGCCAGCAGCCTCAACTGGGACGGACCCTACGAGCAGTACTTC | CASSLNWDGPYEQYF
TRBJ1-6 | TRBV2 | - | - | TGTGCCAGCAGACGTGGGCTCAATTCACCCCTCCACTTT | CASRRGLNSPLHF
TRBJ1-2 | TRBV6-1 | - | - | TGTGCCAGCAGTGAAAAAGGAAGGGTTTCGCCTAACTATGGCTACACCTTC | CASSEKGRVSPNYGYTF
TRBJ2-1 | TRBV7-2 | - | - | TGTGCCATCCGGACAGCGTCTAAGAATGAGCAGTTCTTC | CAIRTASKNEQFF
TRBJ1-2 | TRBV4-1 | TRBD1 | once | TGCGCCAGCAGCCACCCCGGGACAGGGACCTATGGCTACACCTTC | CASSHPGTGTYGYTF
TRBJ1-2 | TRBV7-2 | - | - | TGTGCCAGCAGCTTAGTGTTCGGGGGGGATACTGGCTACACCTTC | CASSLVFGGDTGYTF
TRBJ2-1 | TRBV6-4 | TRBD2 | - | TGTGCCAGCAGTGACTCATTCTCCGGGAGGGGCTACAATGAGCAGTTCTTC | CASSDSFSGRGYNEQFF
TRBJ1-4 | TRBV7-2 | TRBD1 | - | TGTGCCAGCAGCGGACGACAGGGGGGTGGTGAAAAACTGTTTTTT | CASSGRQGGGEKLFF
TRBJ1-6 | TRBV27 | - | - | TGTGCCAGCAGTTATCAGGGGCCGCCGGTCAATTCACCCCTCCACTTT | CASSYQGPPVNSPLHF
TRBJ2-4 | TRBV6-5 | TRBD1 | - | TGTGCCAGCAGTTGGGACAGCCAAAACATTCAGTACTTC | CASSWDSQNIQYF
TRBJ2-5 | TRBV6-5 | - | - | TGTGCCAGCAGTCCCCCAGGGGCAGGGGAGACCCAGTACTTC | CASSPPGAGETQYF
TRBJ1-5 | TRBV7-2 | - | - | TGTGCCAGCAGCTTCCCGGGCTGGGACCGGAGCAATCAGCCCCAGCATTTT | CASSFPGWDRSNQPQHF
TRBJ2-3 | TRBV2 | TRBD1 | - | TGTGCCAGCAGGGCGGGACAGGGATCAGATACGCAGTATTTT | CASRAGQGSDTQYF
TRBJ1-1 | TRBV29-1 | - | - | TGCAGCGTCTCTAACACTGAAGCTTTCTTT | CSVSNTEAFF